The rows below give T cell receptor beta chains drawn from one sample of a study of response to subunit inactivated influenza vaccine. TCRdb re-analysed the RT-PCR reads in MiXCR, keeping a single row per CDR3 protein. The table records more than 150,000 distinct CDR3 sequences, around 9% of them present only once. The material sequenced was non-naive T cells sorted from PBMCs, taken on the day of vaccination. The receptors here all came from a man in his forties or fifties who received an inactivated influenza vaccine. Both conserved end residues are part of each CDR3. The D gene is left open where the match is weak. A row's size may be missing; if present it is once, few, many or a size class.

J,size,D,V,CDR3,DNA
TRBJ2-3,.,.,TRBV3-1,CASSNSGTRTDTQYF,TGTGCCAGCAGCAATTCCGGGACTCGCACAGATACGCAGTATTTT
TRBJ2-5,few,TRBD1,TRBV20-1,CSTGQGQETQYF,TGCAGTACCGGACAGGGCCAAGAGACCCAGTACTTC
TRBJ2-7,many,TRBD1,TRBV4-1,CASSQDRPGQGHEQYF,TGCGCCAGCAGCCAAGATCGTCCGGGACAGGGCCACGAGCAGTACTTC
TRBJ1-2,few,.,TRBV5-8,CASSLGQGLHYGYTF,TGTGCCAGCAGCTTGGGGCAGGGGTTACACTATGGCTACACCTTC
TRBJ1-6,.,.,TRBV6-1,CASKPGLNSPLHF,TGTGCCAGCAAGCCAGGACTAAATTCACCCCTCCACTTT
TRBJ2-5,.,.,TRBV7-3,CASSFRPTANQETQYF,TGTGCCAGCAGCTTCCGCCCAACAGCTAACCAAGAGACCCAGTACTTC
TRBJ2-1,.,.,TRBV6-2/TRBV6-3,CASSYDVFFAGGRLDEQFF,TGTGCCAGCAGTTACGATGTCTTCTTTGCTGGGGGGCGGTTGGATGAGCAGTTCTTC
TRBJ1-1,few,.,TRBV20-1,CSARDQSSSWNTEAFF,TGCAGTGCTAGAGATCAATCCTCTAGCTGGAACACTGAAGCTTTCTTT
TRBJ2-1,.,.,TRBV7-1,CASCDPWAQTGDRGRTSYNEQFF,TGTGCCAGCTGTGATCCCTGGGCCCAGACAGGGGACCGCGGGAGAACCTCCTACAATGAGCAGTTCTTC
TRBJ1-6,.,.,TRBV15,CATSFGTLINSPLHF,TGTGCCACCAGTTTCGGGACACTCATTAATTCACCCCTCCACTTT
TRBJ2-7,many,TRBD2,TRBV4-3,CASSQRLAGEGAYEQYF,TGCGCCAGCAGCCAAAGACTAGCGGGAGAAGGCGCCTACGAGCAGTACTTC
TRBJ2-1,many,.,TRBV6-1,CASSDQGEGPYEQFF,TGTGCCAGCAGTGACCAGGGGGAGGGCCCCTATGAGCAGTTCTTC
TRBJ2-1,.,TRBD2,TRBV6-4,CASSELAGGSYNEQFF,TGTGCCAGCAGCGAACTAGCGGGAGGGTCCTACAATGAGCAGTTCTTC
TRBJ2-5,many,.,TRBV5-1,CASSLQGGSETQYF,TGCGCCAGCAGTTTACAGGGGGGGTCAGAGACCCAGTACTTC
TRBJ2-3,many,.,TRBV12-3/TRBV12-4,CASSRGTASTDTQYF,TGTGCCAGCAGTAGAGGGACGGCTAGCACAGATACGCAGTATTTT
TRBJ1-1,many,TRBD1,TRBV12-3/TRBV12-4,CASSYGQGGRNTEAFF,TGTGCCAGCAGTTACGGACAGGGAGGTAGGAACACTGAAGCTTTCTTT
TRBJ2-7,.,.,TRBV24-1,CATSEFTGEQYF,TGTGCCACCAGTGAATTCACAGGCGAGCAGTACTTC
TRBJ2-5,.,TRBD2,TRBV7-2,CASSLGLAGVVETQYF,TGTGCCAGCAGCTTGGGACTAGCGGGAGTTGTTGAGACCCAGTACTTC
TRBJ1-1,few,TRBD1,TRBV3-1,CASSFTGVGTEAFF,TGTGCCAGCAGCTTCACAGGGGTTGGGACTGAAGCTTTCTTT
TRBJ1-1,many,.,TRBV11-1,CASSRGHRTEAFF,TGTGCCAGCAGCCGGGGGCACCGCACTGAAGCTTTCTTT
TRBJ2-1,many,.,TRBV5-1,CASSLGSGLSNEQFF,TGCGCCAGCAGCCTTGGCAGCGGTTTGAGCAATGAGCAGTTCTTC
TRBJ2-5,few,TRBD1,TRBV11-1,CASSTRQGGETQYF,TGTGCCAGCAGCACGAGACAGGGCGGGGAGACCCAGTACTTC